These 8 T cell receptor beta chains came from one sample sequenced in a study of blood T cell repertoires in COVID-19. The repertoire was sequenced with immunoSEQ multiplex PCR; TCRdb's copy has only in-frame clones and lacks some. The sample yields 200,000 to 300,000 clones, less than 90% seen once. Sequenced: peripheral blood. The receptors shown here come from a man aged 30 to 39 with active or convalescent COVID-19.

The CDR3 DNA reads TGTGCCAGCAAAGTAGGTAGCGGGGGCCCTTCCCCGAATACGCAGTATTTT. It yields the protein CASKVGSGGPSPNTQYF. The rearrangement uses TRBV3-1 (or the pseudogene TRBV3-2) and TRBJ2-3; 9 bases map to TRBD2. Per germline, CDR1 LGHDT and CDR2 YNNKEL (reference sequence). This CDR3 is 17 amino acids long. Trimming at V came to 7 bases and at J to 7 bases, leaving 18 bases not matched to a gene.

The rearrangement joins TRBV5-1 to TRBJ1-1; no reliable D call. V was clipped by 2 bases and J by 3 bases, with 11 bases between them. CDR1 SGHRS and CDR2 YFSETQ come from the germline V gene. The CDR3 length is 14 residues. In DNA form, the CDR3 reads TGCGCCAGCAGCTTCGGGGTCGAGGACACTGAAGCTTTCTTT. Its protein is CASSFGVEDTEAFF.

The table lists this clone with a count of one. The chain employs TRBV13 and TRBJ2-5, with D possibly matching TRBD2 (6 bases). The CDR3 runs 15 residues. From germline, CDR1 is PRHDT and CDR2 FYEKMQ (reference sequence). V was trimmed by 4 bases and J by 4 bases, leaving 16 bases between them. In nucleotides, the CDR3 is TGTGCCAGCAGCTCGGGGGAGGCAGGAGTAGAGACCCAGTACTTC. This gives the protein CASSSGEAGVETQYF.

The genes are TRBV6-4 and TRBJ1-1; 7 bases fit TRBD1. This CDR3 region has 15 residues. The germline V gene encodes CDR1 MRHNA and CDR2 SNTAGT. J was trimmed by 3 bases and V by 3 bases; bases with no gene match: 7. The DNA of the CDR3 is TGTGCCAGCAGTGAGAGGTCAACAGGGGACACTGAAGCTTTCTTT. This gives the protein CASSERSTGDTEAFF.

V gene TRBV5-8 combines with J gene TRBJ1-3; 8 bases are a match to TRBD1. The V segment lost 0 bases and the J segment 3 bases; nucleotides outside the gene matches: 11. The CDR3 has 18 amino acids. Per germline, CDR1 SGHTS and CDR2 YDEGEE. This CDR3 is CASSLAYQGAKHGNTIYF. The CDR3 DNA follows: TGTGCCAGCAGCTTGGCCTATCAGGGGGCTAAGCATGGAAACACCATATATTTT.

V is TRBV6-5 and J is TRBJ2-1, with unresolved D. This CDR3 region has 15 residues. Germline V gene data show CDR1 as MNHEY and CDR2 as SVGAGI. Trimming left V 6 bases short and J 5 bases short, with 17 bases between. CDR3 nucleotides: TGTGCCAGCAGCCCGACACGAAAGAGCCACAATGAGCAGTTCTTC. Translation: CASSPTRKSHNEQFF.

The CDR3 bases are TGTGCCAGCAGCTCCGCGGGTCTCGGGGGGGCAGTGAACGAGACCCAGTACTTC. It specifies CASSSAGLGGAVNETQYF. This chain uses TRBV13 with TRBJ2-5; 8 positions match TRBD2. V dropped 4 bases and J dropped 5; count of bases not matched to a gene: 18. Germline V gene data show CDR1 as PRHDT and CDR2 as FYEKMQ (reference sequence). The CDR3 has 18 residues.

The chain links TRBV9 to TRBJ2-7, with no clear D. This CDR3 is 15 amino acids long. Germline loops: CDR1 SGDLS, CDR2 YYNGEE. Trimming cost V 1 base and J 3 bases, with 14 bases left between them. CDR3 nucleotide sequence: TGTGCCAGCAGCGTATCCGCGCTTTCCCTCTACGAGCAGTACTTC. As protein: CASSVSALSLYEQYF.